This T cell receptor beta chain was captured by sequencing in a study of T cell responses to AZD1222 COVID-19 vaccine (TCRdb year 2021). As for the study more broadly: A total of 233 trial participants underwent TCR sequencing, of whom nearly 210 had received two doses of AZD1222 and about 25 had received two doses of the MenACWY control vaccine. Trial participants were enrolled by age into 18-55, 56-69 and 70-plus year subgroups, with roughly 160, 29 and 62 TCR-sequenced participants respectively.

The CDR3 runs 15 amino acids, cysteine and phenylalanine included. Here the CDR3 DNA is all that survives: 45 bases in frame from base 1. Via the germline V gene, CDR1 is SGHTA and CDR2 FQGNSA. Compared with germline, V lacks 4 bases and J lacks 3 bases; bases without a gene match: 7. The sample's time point label, in plain terms: about 28 days (+/-7) after the second vaccine dose. AZD1222 recipients whose second dose came at about 4 weeks and those whose second dose came at about 12 weeks were combined into one group, since spike-specific TCR depth and breadth did not differ between the two schedules. The vaccinee samples were drawn from two UK trials, COV001 and COV002, one of which was a single-blind randomized controlled phase 2/3 trial testing AZD1222 (ChAdOx1 nCoV-19) in healthy adults. For TCRbeta chain sequencing, PBMC samples were collected from trial participants at day 0 and at day 28 after the second dose.

In the case of this clone: Its antigen has not been determined. Nothing much larger sits one base from this clone, and base qualities are not available.

The CDR3 regions of human TCRbeta chains were subjected to immunosequencing. The authors' pipeline ran thus. Repertoire TCRs were matched against a reference library of SARS-CoV-2-specific TCRs generated with the MIRA antigen-specificity platform. Breadth meant the fraction of unique TCRs that were SARS-CoV-2-associated, whereas depth meant the fraction of total T cells that were SARS-CoV-2-associated. Using the MIRA data, every spike-specific TCR was mapped to the spike region that the TCR reacted to and assigned to either a CD4 or a CD8 class. Log10-transformed breadth and depth values were compared by one-way ANOVA with Sidak's multiple comparisons tests. TCRdb provides this immuneACCESS table in a form limited to in-frame rearrangements. Some clones are lacking; in checked studies, under half of them reflect an unresolved V gene, and why the rest are absent is not known. That table supplies the V and J calls and clone size; D and trimming were determined from the DNA. Recorded for this sample are roughly 40,000 clones; about 90% of them occurred a single time. The ten biggest clones cover about a third of the sample.

What the research found in general, with its limitations: After two AZD1222 doses, spike-specific TCR breadth and depth were significantly higher than at day 0 and than in MenACWY recipients. Only five or six AZD1222 recipients were SARS-CoV-2 seropositive at baseline, limiting conclusions about previously exposed vaccinees. No day 14 peak-response samples were available, so repertoires were characterized only after the peak T cell response. Most participants were white British and females outnumbered males, and the authors suggested that clonal diversity may have been underestimated. In the small 56-69-year group, the increase in depth fell short of significance, most likely because of low power. Reportedly, almost half of the unique spike-specific TCRs recognized epitopes lying outside the regions that are mutated in the B.1.351 and B.1.1.7 variants. Vaccine-associated CD4 TCRs spanned the whole spike protein, with dominant responses in regions 160-218 and 743-854.

The sample was peripheral blood, taken 28 days after the second AZD1222 dose. This TCR was recovered from an adult who received the AZD1222 COVID-19 vaccine. Recombination linked TRBV7-2 to TRBJ1-2, with 8 junctional bases fitting TRBD1. The base sequence is TGTGCCAGCAGCTCCATGGACAGGGTGGACTATGGCTACACCTTC. Its protein is CASSSMDRVDYGYTF.